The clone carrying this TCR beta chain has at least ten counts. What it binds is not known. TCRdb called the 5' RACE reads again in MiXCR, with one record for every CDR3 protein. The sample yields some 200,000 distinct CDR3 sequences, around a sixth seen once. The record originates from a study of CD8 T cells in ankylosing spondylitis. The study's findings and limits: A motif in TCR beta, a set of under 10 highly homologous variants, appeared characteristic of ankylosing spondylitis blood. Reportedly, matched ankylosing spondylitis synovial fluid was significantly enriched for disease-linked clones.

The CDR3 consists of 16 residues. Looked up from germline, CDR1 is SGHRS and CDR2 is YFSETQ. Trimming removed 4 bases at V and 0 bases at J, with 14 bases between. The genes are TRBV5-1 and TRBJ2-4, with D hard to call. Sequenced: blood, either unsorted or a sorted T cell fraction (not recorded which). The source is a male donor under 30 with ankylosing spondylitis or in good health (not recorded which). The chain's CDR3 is CASSAEGIQAKNIQYF. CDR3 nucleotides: TGCGCCAGCAGCGCCGAAGGTATACAAGCCAAAAACATTCAGTACTTC.